A single sample is the source of the 21 T cell receptor beta chains below, sequenced in a study of T cell responses to AZD1222 COVID-19 vaccine. Sequencing used immunoSEQ multiplex PCR; TCRdb keeps in-frame clones, though not all of them. The sample yields about 110,000 clones, about 90% seen once. Sequenced here: peripheral blood, sampled 28 days after the second AZD1222 dose. The receptor source for this set is an adult who received the AZD1222 COVID-19 vaccine.

The chain has TRBV7-8 and TRBJ2-7; D gene ambiguous. CDR3 length equals 8 residues. Germline loops: CDR1 SGHVS, CDR2 FQNEAQ. The CDR3 DNA reads TGTGCAAATTACGAGCAGTACTTC. It yields the protein CANYEQYF. The whole variable domain, filled in from reference TRBV7-8 and TRBJ2-7, reads GAGVSQSPRYKVAKRGQDVALRCDPISGHVSLFWYQQALGQGPEFLTYFQNEAQLDKSGLPSDRFFAERPEGSVSTLKIQRTQQEDSAVYLCANYEQYFGPGTRLTVT.

V usage is TRBV6-2 or TRBV6-3 and J usage is TRBJ2-4; 8 positions match TRBD1. Unmatched junction bases numbered 8, after V lost 7 bases and J lost 3 bases. The germline V gene has CDR1 MNHEY and CDR2 SVGEGT. The CDR3 consists of 15 residues. CDR3 region: CASTPPGTGKNIQYF. CDR3 DNA: TGTGCCAGCACCCCCCCCGGGACAGGCAAAAACATTCAGTACTTC.

The gene calls are TRBV6-5 and TRBJ1-5; 12 bases are shared with TRBD1. The V segment lost 5 bases and the J segment 7 bases; nucleotides outside the gene matches: 6. The CDR3 length is 15 residues. Looked up from germline, CDR1 is MNHEY and CDR2 is SVGAGI. The CDR3 coding sequence is TGTGCCAGCAGTCGGGACAGGGGGCTTCGGCAGCCCCAGCATTTT. Its translation is CASSRDRGLRQPQHF.

The CDR3 loop is CASRPGTEEGGYTF. The CDR3 nucleotides read TGCGCCAGCAGACCCGGGACAGAGGAGGGTGGCTACACCTTC. This rearrangement joins TRBV5-1 to TRBJ1-2; 7 bases are a match to TRBD1. This CDR3 contains 14 residues. V was pared by 5 bases and J by 7 bases, with 11 bases of the junction left unmatched. Germline lookup yields CDR1 SGHRS and CDR2 YFSETQ. Looking up the rest from reference TRBV5-1 and TRBJ1-2 gives the full variable domain: KAGVTQTPRYLIKTRGQQVTLSCSPISGHRSVSWYQQTPGQGLQFLFEYFSETQRNKGNFPGRFSGRQFSNSRSEMNVSTLELGDSALYLCASRPGTEEGGYTFGSGTRLTVV.

Only one count was recorded for this clone. This chain uses TRBV4-2 with TRBJ2-1, with D unclear. This CDR3 is 15 amino acids long. Germline V gives CDR1 LGHNA, CDR2 YNFKEQ. Trimming removed 0 bases from V and 3 bases from J, with 9 bases in between. As DNA, the CDR3 is TGTGCCAGCAGCCAAGAAAGTAATAACTACAATGAGCAGTTCTTC. It translates to CASSQESNNYNEQFF.

This clone was counted between two and nine times. This sample also contains other DNA sequences that code for the same CDR3. V gene TRBV9 combines with J gene TRBJ2-7; possible D gene TRBD1, 6 bases. Germline assignment: CDR1 SGDLS and CDR2 YYNGEE. Trimming cost V 3 bases and J 3 bases, with 7 bases left between them. The CDR3 is 12 amino acids. The CDR3 region has the DNA TGTGCCAGCAGCGCGACAGGCTACGAGCAGTACTTC. Translation: CASSATGYEQYF.

The chain is built from TRBV19 and TRBJ1-6, with D unresolved. V was clipped by 5 bases and J by 5 bases, with 7 bases between them. The CDR3 is 13 amino acids. CDR1 is LNHDA, CDR2 SQIVND, per germline (reference sequence). DNA for the CDR3: TGTGCCAGTAGTGCCCTAGATAATTCACCCCTCCACTTT. The encoded protein is CASSALDNSPLHF. Supplemented by reference TRBV19 and TRBJ1-6, the full variable domain reads DGGITQSPKYLFRKEGQNVTLSCEQNLNHDAMYWYRQDPGQGLRLIYYSQIVNDFQKGDIAEGYSVSREKKESFPLTVTSAQKNPTAFYLCASSALDNSPLHFGNGTRLTVT.

J is TRBJ1-2 and V is TRBV6-5; D is undetermined. CDR3 length: 12 residues. Between the trimmed V and J ends, which lost 10 bases and 2 bases, there was a span of 11 bases. CDR1 MNHEY and CDR2 SVGAGI come from the germline V gene. CDR3 sequence (DNA): TGTGCCACCCTGGGAGGAAACTATGGCTACACCTTC. It specifies CATLGGNYGYTF.

The V call is TRBV7-3, the J call TRBJ2-3; no definite D call. The CDR3 is 13 residues long. The ends were cut back, 4 bases at V and 0 bases at J, with 5 bases in the middle. Per the germline V gene, CDR1 is SGHTA and CDR2 is FQGTGA. Written as DNA, the CDR3 is TGTGCCAGCAGCTCCGATAGCACAGATACGCAGTATTTT. Its translation is CASSSDSTDTQYF.

This chain connects TRBV18 to TRBJ1-1; TRBD1 matches at 9 bases. Germline assignment: CDR1 KGHSH and CDR2 LQKENI. V lost 4 bases to trimming and J lost 0 bases; unmatched junction nucleotides: 9. The CDR3 has 17 residues. The CDR3 protein is CASSLQGQGYMNTEAFF. CDR3 DNA sequence: TGTGCCAGCTCACTACAGGGACAGGGCTACATGAACACTGAAGCTTTCTTT.

The chain employs TRBV4-3 and TRBJ1-4; the D gene is possibly TRBD1 (5 bases). The germline V and J ends were trimmed by 1 base and 6 bases, with 24 bases remaining between them. The CDR3 has 19 amino acids. Germline CDR1 is LGHNA and CDR2 is YSLEER. The CDR3 bases are TGCGCCAGCAGCCAAGGAGCGTCAGGGTCTGGTTATGGTTATGAAAAACTGTTTTTT. Translated, it gives CASSQGASGSGYGYEKLFF.

The V gene is TRBV18, the J gene TRBJ2-1, with a weak D call TRBD2 (6 bases). The length of the CDR3 is 15 residues. V lost 2 bases, J lost 7 bases, and 15 bases lay in between. CDR1 is KGHSH, CDR2 LQKENI, per germline. The CDR3 sequence is CASSPMRAGQNEQFF. The CDR3 DNA reads TGTGCCAGCTCACCAATGAGGGCGGGGCAGAATGAGCAGTTCTTC.

This clone was detected only once. This rearrangement joins TRBV4-1 to TRBJ1-1, with TRBD1 as a possible D gene (5 bases). Trimming removed 2 bases at V and 4 bases at J, with 17 bases between. This CDR3 is built from 16 residues. Per the germline V gene, CDR1 is MGHRA and CDR2 is YSYEKL. The CDR3 is CASSQLFRQGLTEAFF. In DNA, the CDR3 is TGCGCCAGCAGCCAACTTTTCCGCCAGGGACTCACTGAAGCTTTCTTT.

This chain connects TRBV6-6 to TRBJ1-1; D call uncertain. Germline V CDR1 and CDR2: MNHNY, SVGAGI (reference sequence). V was trimmed by 4 bases and J by 7 bases, leaving 19 bases between them. This CDR3 is 15 amino acids long. The CDR3 reads CASSLQQVRILEAFF. CDR3 coding DNA: TGTGCCAGCAGTTTACAGCAGGTACGAATTCTTGAAGCTTTCTTT.

The chain is built from TRBV12-5 and TRBJ1-1; D remains unclear. The germline CDR1 and CDR2 sequences are LGHNT and FRNRAP. V was shortened by 1 base and J by 1 base, with 4 bases between the two germline ends. This CDR3 region has 13 residues. CDR3 loop: CASGLGGNTEAFF. CDR3 nucleotides: TGTGCTAGTGGTTTGGGAGGGAACACTGAAGCTTTCTTT.

The chain has TRBV21-1 and TRBJ2-5; the table's D call TRBD1 went unverified against the DNA. TRBV21-1 is a listed pseudogene. CDR3 length equals 13 residues. The DNA for the CDR3 is TGTGCCAGCAGGGACAGGGATCAAGAGACCCAGTACTTC. Translated, it gives CASRDRDQETQYF.

The genes are TRBV11-1 and TRBJ2-3, with D tentatively TRBD1 (5 bases). The CDR3 is 15 amino acids. V dropped 1 base and J dropped 5 bases, with 13 bases sitting between them. Germline V gene lookup returns CDR1 SGHAT and CDR2 FQDESV (reference sequence). The CDR3 DNA sequence: TGTGCCAGCAGCTTAGAGGTTCAGGGTGAAGATACGCAGTATTTT. This gives the protein CASSLEVQGEDTQYF.

The chain links TRBV2 to TRBJ1-2; a possible D gene is TRBD1 (5 bases). This CDR3 has 13 amino acids. Germline CDR1 and CDR2: SNHLY and FYNNEI. Trimming shortened V by 7 bases and J by 4 bases, and 13 bases separated the two germline ends. The DNA for the CDR3 is TGTGCCAGCACCCCGCAGGGTACCTATGGCTACACCTTC. As protein: CASTPQGTYGYTF. Full variable domain (missing parts from reference TRBV2 and TRBJ1-2): EPEVTQTPSHQVTQMGQEVILRCVPISNHLYFYWYRQILGQKVEFLVSFYNNEISEKSEIFDDQFSVERPDGSNFTLKIRSTKLEDSAMYFCASTPQGTYGYTFGSGTRLTVV.

The J gene is TRBJ2-5, the V gene TRBV18; 8 bases match TRBD2. Unmatched junction bases numbered 10, after V lost 3 bases and J lost 4 bases. CDR3 length equals 16 residues. Germline lookup yields CDR1 KGHSH and CDR2 LQKENI. The CDR3 coding sequence is TGTGCCAGCTCACCGAGTGGGTCGGGGGGGCCAGAGACCCAGTACTTC. Protein: CASSPSGSGGPETQYF.

The chain is built from TRBV19 and TRBJ1-4, with D possibly TRBD1 on 5 matching bases. V lost 6 bases, J lost 8 bases, and 13 bases lay in between. The CDR3 loop spans 13 amino acids. CDR1 LNHDA and CDR2 SQIVND come from the germline V gene (reference sequence). The CDR3 protein is CASSQGTREKLFF. Here the CDR3 DNA reads TGTGCCAGTAGCCAAGGGACTCGGGAAAAACTGTTTTTT. Combining the CDR3 with reference TRBV19 and TRBJ1-4 gives the whole variable domain DGGITQSPKYLFRKEGQNVTLSCEQNLNHDAMYWYRQDPGQGLRLIYYSQIVNDFQKGDIAEGYSVSREKKESFPLTVTSAQKNPTAFYLCASSQGTREKLFFGSGTQLSVL.

The chain links TRBV12-3 or TRBV12-4 to TRBJ2-1, with D uncertain. V lost 4 bases to trimming and J lost 9 bases, with 10 bases between them. CDR3 length equals 12 residues. CDR3 nucleotides: TGTGCCAGCAGTTGGCCTGTCGGTGAGCAGTTCTTC. This translates into CASSWPVGEQFF.